These T cell receptor beta chains were read from a single sample in a study of CD8+ T cells in alopecia areata. The repertoire was sequenced with immunoSEQ multiplex PCR; TCRdb's copy has only in-frame clones and lacks some. The table lists 180,000 or so clones, about 51% of them singletons. The sequenced sample was CD8+ T cells sorted from blood, obtained around week 53, from a patient treated with tofacitinib. These receptors all stem from a human donor with alopecia areata. CDR3s leave out the opening cysteine and the closing phenylalanine or tryptophan.

CDR3	V	J
ASSQDRDRSPLH	TRBV4-2	TRBJ1-6
ASSLGIGSYEQY	TRBV7-6	TRBJ2-7
ASKASIAGGRKTQY	TRBV19	TRBJ2-5
ASSPARDNQPQH	TRBV18	TRBJ1-5
AWSVLINQETQY	TRBV30	TRBJ2-5
ASSFRDRATNTEAF	TRBV5-1	TRBJ1-1
SVAASVYGYT	TRBV29-1	TRBJ1-2
ASSFDRADTQY	TRBV7-8	TRBJ2-3
ASSLSTGTTNTGELF	TRBV5-1	TRBJ2-2
AWSVSAEWGYT	TRBV30	TRBJ1-2
ASSLGMDSYNSPLH	TRBV5-6	TRBJ1-6
SVVPQRGVTDTQY	TRBV29-1	TRBJ2-3
ASSPEATPHYEQY	TRBV19	TRBJ2-7
ASSYGTAYGYT	TRBV27	TRBJ1-2
ASSQDPGLAGVGNEQY	TRBV4-2	TRBJ2-7
ASSQIGGTEAF	TRBV4-1	TRBJ1-1
ASSSGLGAGGYT	TRBV6-6	TRBJ1-2
ASSLRTAGREETQY	TRBV7-8	TRBJ2-5
ASSYQVAGKSDTQY	TRBV7-6	TRBJ2-3
ASSLYLLTGGYGYT	TRBV5-1	TRBJ1-2